This T cell receptor beta chain is drawn from a study of blood T cell repertoires in COVID-19. Overall study: PBMCs, B-cell-depleted T cells, or T cells provided the cDNA or gDNA that made up the material.

Using immunoSEQ multiplex PCR, the repertoire was profiled, and TCRdb retains in-frame clones only, with some absent. The sample gives 300,000 or so clones, approximately 90% of which show up once; around 2% is in the top ten. CDR1 is SGHNT, CDR2 YYREEE, per germline (reference sequence). This CDR3 region has 16 residues. Unmatched junction bases numbered 10, after V lost 3 bases and J lost 5 bases. The chain couples TRBV5-4 to TRBJ2-1; 8 nucleotides agree with TRBD2. The sample comprised peripheral blood. The receptor was isolated from a woman in her 30s with COVID-19, enrolled during active disease. The CDR3 DNA follows: TGTGCCAGCAGCTCACCGGGACTAGGCTTCCACAATGAGCAGTTCTTC. Its protein is CASSSPGLGFHNEQFF.